One sample yielded the 2 T cell receptor beta chains listed below, sequenced in a study of blood T cell repertoires in COVID-19. Assay used: immunoSEQ multiplex PCR; TCRdb lists only in-frame clones, some missing. There are about 220,000 clones in the sample; 70% to 85% occur only once, and roughly 10% lies in the top ten. The sequenced sample was peripheral blood. These receptors were taken from a man aged 50-59 years with active or convalescent COVID-19.

The chain combines TRBV5-1 with TRBJ2-5; a weak D match, TRBD2 (7 bases). The germline V and J ends were trimmed by 4 bases and 1 base, with 17 bases remaining between them. This CDR3 has 16 residues. Germline V gene sequence: CDR1 SGHRS, CDR2 YFSETQ. The CDR3, as DNA: TGCGCCAGCAGCCGGGGGGCCGGGGGGCTCCAAGAGACCCAGTACTTC. Its protein is CASSRGAGGLQETQYF.

The chain employs TRBV7-2 and TRBJ1-5; D not resolved. CDR1 and CDR2 (germline): SGHTA, FQGNSA. The CDR3 is 14 amino acids. V dropped 3 bases and J dropped 4 bases, with 10 bases sitting between them. The CDR3 sequence: CASSFIIRNQPQHF. CDR3 sequence (DNA): TGTGCCAGCAGCTTTATTATCCGGAATCAGCCCCAGCATTTT.